Below, 20 T cell receptor beta chains from the same sample are listed, as sequenced in a study of CD8 T cells in ankylosing spondylitis. Each CDR3 protein gets one entry after TCRdb re-called the 5' RACE reads with MiXCR. The sample yields 10,000 to 15,000 distinct CDR3 sequences, approximately 3% seen once. Sequenced input: blood, either unsorted or a sorted T cell fraction (not recorded which). These receptors all come from a male donor with ankylosing spondylitis or in good health (not recorded which).

This clonotype was picked up many times. The rearrangement joins TRBV9 to TRBJ2-1, with D tentatively TRBD2 (5 bases). V was pared by 0 bases and J by 6 bases, with 16 bases between. The germline V gene has CDR1 SGDLS and CDR2 YYNGEE. The CDR3 spans 16 residues. The CDR3 is CASSVATRAVGNEQFF. Written as DNA, the CDR3 is TGTGCCAGCAGCGTAGCTACGAGGGCTGTGGGCAATGAGCAGTTCTTC.

This clonotype was seen repeatedly, ten times or more. The chain couples TRBV9 to TRBJ1-6, with D possibly matching TRBD1 (5 bases). Germline V lookup: CDR1 SGDLS, CDR2 YYNGEE. V was pared by 2 bases and J by 4 bases, with 7 bases between. The CDR3 is 14 amino acids. Written as DNA, the CDR3 is TGTGCCAGCAGCGTTGGGACGTATAATTCACCCCTCCACTTT. Residues: CASSVGTYNSPLHF. Based on the CDR3 plus reference TRBV9 and TRBJ1-6, the full variable domain is DSGVTQTPKHLITATGQRVTLRCSPRSGDLSVYWYQQSLDQGLQFLIQYYNGEERAKGNILERFSAQQFPDLHSELNLSSLELGDSALYFCASSVGTYNSPLHFGNGTRLTVT.

This clonotype was recorded many times. The chain joins TRBV9 to TRBJ2-3; 9 bases map to TRBD1. This CDR3 is built from 15 residues. Germline lookup yields CDR1 SGDLS and CDR2 YYNGEE. V shed 7 bases, J shed 0 bases, and the junction held 6 bases outside the gene matches. This CDR3 is CASGRQGVSTDTQYF. The CDR3, as DNA: TGTGCCAGCGGGAGACAGGGGGTTAGCACAGATACGCAGTATTTT.

This clonotype rates as medium-sized. J is TRBJ2-2 and V is TRBV9, with D unresolved. CDR1 is SGDLS, CDR2 YYNGEE, per germline. The CDR3 length is 14 residues. Trimming cost V 3 bases and J 5 bases, with 11 bases left between them. The CDR3 DNA follows: TGTGCCAGCAGCGGGACGGCCCGAACCGGGGAGCTGTTTTTT. Translation: CASSGTARTGELFF.

Sample share makes this clonotype medium-sized. The genes are TRBV9 and TRBJ2-2; weak D call: TRBD1 (6 bases). The germline V gene has CDR1 SGDLS and CDR2 YYNGEE. This CDR3 has 14 residues. V was pared by 3 bases and J by 4 bases, with 10 bases between. CDR3 residues: CASSAGHTTGELFF. The CDR3 DNA reads TGTGCCAGCAGCGCGGGACACACCACCGGGGAGCTGTTTTTT.

This clonotype was seen ten or more times. The chain has TRBV9 and TRBJ2-1; unclear D gene. With 0 bases removed from V and 0 bases from J, the gap between germline ends came to 10 bases. CDR1 and CDR2 (germline): SGDLS, YYNGEE. The CDR3 is 16 residues long. The CDR3 loop reads CASSVDWRPSYNEQFF. In DNA form, the CDR3 reads TGTGCCAGCAGCGTAGATTGGCGGCCCTCCTACAATGAGCAGTTCTTC.

There are many counts of this clonotype. The chain uses TRBV9 and TRBJ2-1; 9 bases line up with TRBD1. Germline values: CDR1 SGDLS, CDR2 YYNGEE. The CDR3 runs to 15 residues. The J segment lost 8 bases and the V segment lost 3 bases, leaving 9 bases of the junction unmatched. For the CDR3, the DNA is TGTGCCAGCAGCGGACGGGACAGGGTATATGATGAGCAGTTCTTC. Its translation is CASSGRDRVYDEQFF.

This clonotype has at least ten counts. CDR3: CASSTGADDEQYF. CDR3 nucleotide sequence: TGTGCCAGCAGCACCGGTGCGGACGATGAGCAGTACTTC. The chain employs TRBV9 and TRBJ2-7; D gene uncertain. The germline V gene has CDR1 SGDLS and CDR2 YYNGEE. The CDR3 is 13 amino acids. With 4 bases removed from V and 7 bases from J, the gap between germline ends came to 15 bases.

This clonotype has at least ten counts. The CDR3 loop is CASSVEGGGYQETQYF. The DNA of the CDR3 is TGTGCCAGCAGCGTAGAAGGAGGGGGCTACCAAGAGACCCAGTACTTC. The rearrangement links TRBV9 to TRBJ2-5; D perhaps matches TRBD1 (7 bases). Looked up from germline, CDR1 is SGDLS and CDR2 is YYNGEE. The CDR3 is 16 residues long. The germline V and J ends were trimmed by 0 bases and 0 bases, with 12 bases remaining between them. The entire variable domain, with the rest obtained from reference TRBV9 and TRBJ2-5, is as follows: DSGVTQTPKHLITATGQRVTLRCSPRSGDLSVYWYQQSLDQGLQFLIQYYNGEERAKGNILERFSAQQFPDLHSELNLSSLELGDSALYFCASSVEGGGYQETQYFGPGTRLLVL.

This clonotype has at least ten counts. The rearrangement uses TRBV9 and TRBJ2-2; D tentatively fits TRBD1 or TRBD2 (6 bases each). CDR1 SGDLS and CDR2 YYNGEE come from the germline V gene. Trimming stripped 2 bases from V and 8 bases from J, with 16 bases between. The CDR3 contains 15 residues. The CDR3 coding sequence is TGTGCCAGCAGCGTCAGTTCGGGGGCTTCGGGGGAGCTGTTTTTT. Residues: CASSVSSGASGELFF.

This clonotype has a count of ten or more. The V and J genes are TRBV9 and TRBJ2-2; D not certain. The ends were cut back, 0 bases at V and 0 bases at J, with 6 bases in the middle. Germline CDR1 SGDLS, CDR2 YYNGEE. CDR3 length: 15 residues. The CDR3, as DNA: TGTGCCAGCAGCGTAGCAGTCGCGAACACCGGGGAGCTGTTTTTT. Its translation: CASSVAVANTGELFF.

This clonotype was counted at least ten times. This chain connects TRBV9 to TRBJ2-5; D is unresolved. Germline-derived CDR1 and CDR2 are SGDLS and YYNGEE. V was pared by 2 bases and J by 4 bases, with 12 bases between. This CDR3 has 14 amino acids. CDR3 loop: CASSVSRVGETQYF. The CDR3 DNA follows: TGTGCCAGCAGCGTCTCTAGAGTGGGAGAGACCCAGTACTTC.

This clonotype was detected many times. V is TRBV9 and J is TRBJ1-1, with D perhaps matching TRBD1 (6 bases). V was clipped by 3 bases and J by 3 bases, with 12 bases between them. The CDR3 length is 14 residues. Germline V gene data show CDR1 as SGDLS and CDR2 as YYNGEE. The CDR3 reads CASSAQRGHTEAFF. The CDR3 DNA reads as TGTGCCAGCAGCGCCCAACGGGGGCACACTGAAGCTTTCTTT.

This clonotype is medium-sized within its sample. The chain couples TRBV9 to TRBJ2-7; D assignment may be TRBD1 or TRBD2 (6 bases each). This CDR3 region has 16 residues. The germline CDR1 and CDR2 sequences are SGDLS and YYNGEE. With 0 bases removed from V and 1 base from J, the gap between germline ends came to 14 bases. The CDR3 nucleotides are TGTGCCAGCAGCGTAGACGGAGGGGGGATATCCTACGAGCAGTACTTC. It translates to CASSVDGGGISYEQYF.

Many counts were recorded for this clonotype. The rearrangement links TRBV9 to TRBJ2-1; D is undetermined. Per germline, CDR1 SGDLS and CDR2 YYNGEE. V lost 2 bases and J lost 9, with 9 bases in between. The CDR3 is 12 amino acids. The CDR3 loop is CASSVSPPEQFF. Here the CDR3 DNA reads TGTGCCAGCAGCGTGTCCCCTCCTGAGCAGTTCTTC.

There are many counts of this clonotype. This chain connects TRBV9 to TRBJ2-7; D possibly matches TRBD1 or TRBD2 (5 bases each). The V gene lost 1 base and the J gene lost 6 bases, with 14 bases spanning the gap. Germline CDR1 is SGDLS and CDR2 is YYNGEE. CDR3 length: 14 residues. The CDR3 bases are TGTGCCAGCAGCGTAACCCCAGGGAGTTCCGAGCAGTACTTC. It translates to CASSVTPGSSEQYF.

Ten or more counts support this clonotype. The gene calls are TRBV9 and TRBJ2-1; 9 bases map to TRBD2. The V segment lost 0 bases and the J segment 3 bases; nucleotides outside the gene matches: 4. There are 16 residues in the CDR3. Germline loops: CDR1 SGDLS, CDR2 YYNGEE. In DNA form, the CDR3 reads TGTGCCAGCAGCGTAGAAACTAGCGGGCTCTACAATGAGCAGTTCTTC. It encodes CASSVETSGLYNEQFF.

This clonotype was seen at least ten times. V and J are TRBV9 and TRBJ2-7; 9 nucleotides line up with TRBD1. The CDR3 length is 14 residues. Germline lookup yields CDR1 SGDLS and CDR2 YYNGEE. V gave up 6 bases and J gave up 7 bases; unmatched junction bases: 11. The CDR3 DNA is TGTGCCAGCACCCAAGGGACAGGGAATGGAGAGCAGTACTTC. It is translated as CASTQGTGNGEQYF.

In this sample, this clonotype turned up many times. The CDR3 region has the DNA TGTGCCAGCAGCGTAGTGCCCCAAACCAGGGGGACCCATGGCTACACCTTC. Translation: CASSVVPQTRGTHGYTF. This chain joins TRBV9 and TRBJ1-2; 7 nucleotides agree with TRBD1. CDR1 and CDR2 from the germline V gene are SGDLS and YYNGEE. V shed 0 bases and J 6 bases; nucleotides not matched to a gene: 14. This CDR3 has 17 residues.

This clonotype was recorded at least ten times. The gene calls are TRBV9 and TRBJ2-1; D perhaps matches TRBD2 (6 bases). V was cut by 2 bases and J by 2 bases, with 11 bases left in between. Germline CDR1 SGDLS, CDR2 YYNGEE. The CDR3 is 15 residues long. This CDR3 reads CASSVGGGPYNEQFF. The DNA of the CDR3 is TGTGCCAGCAGCGTGGGCGGAGGGCCCTACAATGAGCAGTTCTTC. Supplemented by reference TRBV9 and TRBJ2-1, the full variable domain reads DSGVTQTPKHLITATGQRVTLRCSPRSGDLSVYWYQQSLDQGLQFLIQYYNGEERAKGNILERFSAQQFPDLHSELNLSSLELGDSALYFCASSVGGGPYNEQFFGPGTRLTVL.